The 15 T cell receptor beta chains below come from one sample, sequenced in a study of Ad26.COV2.S vaccination and SARS-CoV-2 variants. Repertoires were generated with immunoSEQ multiplex PCR, while TCRdb's copy carries only in-frame clones and drops some. The sample contains around 400,000 clones, approximately 90% of which appear only once. Stated treatment: 15 to 20 received Ad26.COV2.S at low or high dose, single or two shots; about 5 received placebo; per-sample allocation not given. Specimen acquisition occurred on day 63 following the initial vaccine or placebo injection. The source material was peripheral blood, sampled in a trial of Ad26.COV2.S vaccine versus placebo. These receptors originate from a person between 18 and 60 years old who received the Ad26.COV2.S COVID-19 vaccine or a placebo.

V gene TRBV7-9 combines with J gene TRBJ1-4, with a possible D match to TRBD1 (5 bases). Per germline, CDR1 SEHNR and CDR2 FQNEAQ (reference sequence). The CDR3 runs to 12 residues. V lost 5 bases and J 8 bases, leaving 9 bases between the germline ends. CDR3 protein: CASSMDKEKLFF. CDR3 sequence (DNA): TGTGCCAGCAGCATGGACAAGGAAAAACTGTTTTTT.

This rearrangement joins TRBV9 to TRBJ1-6; TRBD1 might be the D (5 bases). Trimming left V 0 bases short and J 0 bases short, with 7 bases between. Germline assignment: CDR1 SGDLS and CDR2 YYNGEE. This CDR3 has 16 residues. CDR3 DNA sequence: TGTGCCAGCAGCGTAGGGGGGAACTCCTATAATTCACCCCTCCACTTT. Its protein product is CASSVGGNSYNSPLHF.

V is TRBV27 and J is TRBJ1-3; the match to TRBD1 covers 7 bases. Germline CDR1 is MNHEY and CDR2 is SMNVEV (reference sequence). The length of the CDR3 is 16 residues. V shed 6 bases and J 0 bases; nucleotides not matched to a gene: 8. CDR3 loop: CASRAGTAFSGNTIYF. CDR3 bases: TGTGCCAGCAGGGCCGGGACAGCCTTCTCTGGAAACACCATATATTTT.

The CDR3: CASSLYQETQYF. DNA of the CDR3: TGTGCCAGCTCACTGTACCAAGAGACCCAGTACTTC. This chain joins TRBV18 and TRBJ2-5; no clear D. V lost 4 bases and J 0 bases, leaving 3 bases between the germline ends. The CDR3 is made up of 12 amino acids. In germline, CDR1 is KGHSH, CDR2 LQKENI.

This chain uses TRBV13 with TRBJ2-7, with D possibly being TRBD1 (5 bases). In germline, CDR1 is PRHDT, CDR2 FYEKMQ (reference sequence). The CDR3 sequence is 13 residues long. V was trimmed by 4 bases and J by 2 bases, leaving 9 bases between them. CDR3 bases: TGTGCCAGCAGCTCTCAGGGTACCTACGAGCAGTACTTC. Amino acids: CASSSQGTYEQYF.

This clone was seen only once. V is TRBV18 and J is TRBJ2-3, with D hard to call. CDR3 size: 12 residues. Trimming pared 2 bases from V and 4 bases from J, leaving 4 bases between. Per germline, CDR1 KGHSH and CDR2 LQKENI. The DNA for the CDR3 is TGTGCCAGCTCACCAAATCCAGATACGCAGTATTTT. Translating it yields CASSPNPDTQYF. The full variable domain, in which reference TRBV18 and TRBJ2-3 provide the parts outside the CDR3, is NAGVMQNPRHLVRRRGQEARLRCSPMKGHSHVYWYRQLPEEGLKFMVYLQKENIIDESGMPKERFSAEFPKEGPSILRIQQVVRGDSAAYFCASSPNPDTQYFGPGTRLTVL.

The table lists this clone with a count of one. The chain recombines TRBV11-2 with TRBJ1-1; no definite D call. The ends were cut back, 2 bases at V and 3 bases at J, with 13 bases in the middle. Germline assignment: CDR1 SGHAT and CDR2 FQNNGV. There are 15 residues in the CDR3. The chain's CDR3 is CASSLSGRRHTEAFF. The CDR3 nucleotides read TGTGCCAGCAGCTTATCCGGACGGCGGCACACTGAAGCTTTCTTT.

The V gene is TRBV10-3, the J gene TRBJ2-3; D is undetermined. Deletions cut 10 bases from V and 1 base from J, with 12 bases between. The CDR3 has 13 amino acids. The germline CDR1 and CDR2 sequences are ENHRY and SYGVKD. In DNA form, the CDR3 reads TGTGCCACCTCTCCCGCTGGCACAGATACGCAGTATTTT. Encoded protein: CATSPAGTDTQYF.

The CDR3 loop is CASSVGQGVDEQFF. The CDR3 nucleotides read TGTGCCAGTAGTGTGGGACAGGGGGTCGATGAGCAGTTCTTC. The chain has TRBV19 and TRBJ2-1, with 11 bases lining up with TRBD1. The junction had 5 bases not matched to a gene; V was cut back by 5 bases and J by 8 bases. The CDR3 length is 14 residues. CDR1 is LNHDA and CDR2 is SQIVND in the germline V gene (reference sequence).

The chain combines TRBV4-1 with TRBJ2-3; TRBD1 or TRBD2 may be the D gene (5 bases each). Trimming pared 2 bases from V and 2 bases from J, leaving 20 bases between. Germline V gene lookup returns CDR1 MGHRA and CDR2 YSYEKL. This CDR3 has 18 residues. CDR3 in DNA: TGCGCCAGCAGCCAAACTTCCCTCGGGGACGGGGCCACAGATACGCAGTATTTT. Translating gives CASSQTSLGDGATDTQYF.

This clone was seen a single time. V and J are TRBV9 and TRBJ2-7; TRBD1 matches at 8 bases. V trimming: 0 bases; J trimming: 4 bases; junction bases outside the gene matches: 6. The CDR3 sequence is 15 residues long. CDR1 SGDLS and CDR2 YYNGEE come from the germline V gene. The CDR3 is CASSVGDRLYYEQYF. The CDR3 DNA is TGTGCCAGCAGCGTAGGGGACAGGCTATATTACGAGCAGTACTTC.

The J gene is TRBJ2-3, the V gene TRBV6-2 or TRBV6-3; possibly TRBD1 or TRBD2 for D (5 bases each). Trimming stripped 5 bases from V and 3 bases from J, with 12 bases between. Germline V gives CDR1 MNHEY, CDR2 SVGEGT. The CDR3 runs 14 residues. CDR3: CASSLDGATDTQYF. DNA for the CDR3: TGTGCCAGCAGTCTAGACGGGGCTACAGATACGCAGTATTTT.

The V and J genes are TRBV7-2 and TRBJ2-7; D may be TRBD1 or TRBD2 (7 bases each). The V gene's germline CDR1 is SGHTA and CDR2 FQGNSA. Trimming removed 3 bases from V and 3 bases from J, with 15 bases in between. This CDR3 is built from 15 residues. The CDR3 sequence: CASSLGGGISYEQYF. CDR3 bases: TGTGCCAGCAGCTTGGGAGGGGGCATCAGCTACGAGCAGTACTTC. Supplemented by reference TRBV7-2 and TRBJ2-7, the full variable domain reads GAGVSQSPSNKVTEKGKDVELRCDPISGHTALYWYRQSLGQGLEFLIYFQGNSAPDKSGLPSDRFSAERTGGSVSTLTIQRTQQEDSAVYLCASSLGGGISYEQYFGPGTRLTVT.

In DNA form, the CDR3 reads TGTGCCAGCAGTATCTCGGACAGGGTTTATGGCTACACCTTC. Translation: CASSISDRVYGYTF. V and J are TRBV6-2 or TRBV6-3 and TRBJ1-2; the match to TRBD1 covers 8 bases. V gave up 5 bases and J gave up 5 bases; unmatched junction bases: 7. CDR3 length: 14 amino acids. Per the germline V gene, CDR1 is MNHEY and CDR2 is SVGEGT.

This clone was counted a few times. This chain uses TRBV18 with TRBJ2-3; 11 bases match TRBD2. Germline values: CDR1 KGHSH, CDR2 LQKENI. The CDR3 is made up of 16 amino acids. V gave up 5 bases and J gave up 0 bases; unmatched junction bases: 4. Here the CDR3 reads CASSTWTSGSTDTQYF. The DNA for the CDR3 is TGTGCCAGCTCAACCTGGACTAGCGGGAGCACAGATACGCAGTATTTT.